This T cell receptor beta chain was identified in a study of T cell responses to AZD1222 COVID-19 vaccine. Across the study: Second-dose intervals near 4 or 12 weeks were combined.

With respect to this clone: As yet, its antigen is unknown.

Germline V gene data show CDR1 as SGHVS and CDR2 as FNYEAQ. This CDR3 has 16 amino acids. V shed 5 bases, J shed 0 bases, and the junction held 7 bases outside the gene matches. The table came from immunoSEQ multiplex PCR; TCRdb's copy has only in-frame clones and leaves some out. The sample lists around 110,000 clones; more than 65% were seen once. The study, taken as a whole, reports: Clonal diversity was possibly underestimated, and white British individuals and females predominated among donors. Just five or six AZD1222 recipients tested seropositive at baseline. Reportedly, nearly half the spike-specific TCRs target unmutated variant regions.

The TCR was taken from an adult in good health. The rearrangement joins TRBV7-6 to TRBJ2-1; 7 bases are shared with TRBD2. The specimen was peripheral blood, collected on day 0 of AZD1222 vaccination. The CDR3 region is CASSTDPGGSYNEQFF. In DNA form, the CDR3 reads TGTGCCAGCAGCACCGACCCGGGGGGCTCCTACAATGAGCAGTTCTTC.